Only one count was recorded for the clone carrying this TCR beta chain. This specimen comes from a study of blood T cell repertoires in COVID-19. Generated by immunoSEQ multiplex PCR, the TCRdb table keeps only in-frame clones and is missing some. The repertoire has approximately 240,000 clones, around 80% of them found once; the top ten carry roughly 1.3%. The CDR3 covers 16 residues. V and J are TRBV21-1 and TRBJ2-7; the table names TRBD2, a call not compared with the DNA. TRBV21-1 is an annotated pseudogene. Sequenced input: peripheral blood. The receptor was isolated from a woman in her 30s with COVID-19, enrolled during active disease. The DNA for the CDR3 is TGTGCCACCCCATACGGCATAGCGGGAGGTTCGAGGAAGCAGTACTTC. It is translated as CATPYGIAGGSRKQYF.